This passage covers 31 T cell receptor beta chains from one sample sequenced in a study of CD8 T cells in ankylosing spondylitis (dated by TCRdb to 2016 to 2017). Preparation of the library involved 5' RACE. Sequenced using an Illumina HiSeq 2500. TCRdb reprocessed the public reads (quality trimming at Q25 with fastp, clone calling with MiXCR) and kept in-frame beta chains. CDR3 protein sequences are deduplicated, and each keeps its most common genes and DNA. In all, the sample holds 200,000 or so distinct CDR3 sequences, and 15% to 20% of those were seen once. The ten largest account for 4.3% of the sample. Specimen: blood, either unsorted or a sorted T cell fraction (not recorded which). The receptors were sampled from a male donor aged 5-29 years with ankylosing spondylitis or in good health (not recorded which). Donor details come from another sample of the same person, matched by shared clones.

This clonotype has ten or more counts. This chain uses TRBV7-8 with TRBJ2-2; D is possibly TRBD1 (6 bases). Deletions cut 5 bases from V and 2 bases from J, with 15 bases between. The CDR3 runs to 16 residues. CDR1 and CDR2 from the germline V gene are SGHVS and FQNEAQ. Written as DNA, the CDR3 is TGTGCCAGCAGCGAACGACAGGCCGTCAACACCGGGGAGCTGTTTTTT. Translated, it gives CASSERQAVNTGELFF.

This sequence joins TRBV4-3 and TRBJ2-2, with 10 bases fitting TRBD2. The CDR3 covers 18 residues. The V and J ends lost 0 bases and 3 bases, in that order; junction bases with no gene match: 7. CDR1 and CDR2 from the germline V gene are LGHNA and YSLEER. The CDR3 bases are TGCGCCAGCAGCCAAGATCGGCTAGCGGGAGCGGACACCGGGGAGCTGTTTTTT. It yields the protein CASSQDRLAGADTGELFF.

This clonotype was seen ten or more times. The chain couples TRBV12-5 to TRBJ2-7, with D tentatively TRBD1 (6 bases). This CDR3 comprises 16 residues. CDR1 and CDR2 from the germline V gene are LGHNT and FRNRAP. Trimming took off 7 bases at V and 3 bases at J, with 22 bases between the two ends. The DNA for the CDR3 is TGTGCTAGTGCCGATCTGGGGGCTAGCAGTGTCTACGAGCAGTACTTC. It encodes CASADLGASSVYEQYF.

This clonotype was counted a few times. The rearrangement uses TRBV12-3 or TRBV12-4 and TRBJ2-7; 8 bases are a match to TRBD2. The CDR3 totals 15 residues. Unmatched junction bases numbered 14, after V lost 4 bases and J lost 9 bases. CDR3 sequence reads: CASSSPGLEAPRQYF. CDR3 in DNA: TGTGCCAGCAGTTCACCGGGACTAGAAGCACCGAGGCAGTACTTC.

This clonotype was seen repeatedly, ten times or more. The chain joins TRBV20-1 to TRBJ2-7; no definite D call. Trimming left V 6 bases short and J 3 bases short, with 21 bases between. CDR1 and CDR2 from the germline V gene are DFQATT and SNEGSKA (reference sequence). The CDR3 spans 15 residues. The CDR3 loop reads CSAIKGSLTHYEQYF. As DNA, the CDR3 is TGCAGTGCAATAAAAGGAAGCCTGACCCACTACGAGCAGTACTTC.

This clonotype was seen many times. The chain has TRBV20-1 and TRBJ2-1; D unclear. The ends were cut back, 4 bases at V and 0 bases at J, with 10 bases in the middle. The CDR3 is 14 amino acids. Per the germline V gene, CDR1 is DFQATT and CDR2 is SNEGSKA (reference sequence). The CDR3 DNA reads as TGCAGTGCTATACCATCTAGCTCCTACAATGAGCAGTTCTTC. This translates into CSAIPSSSYNEQFF.

This clonotype has at least ten counts. The chain combines TRBV12-3 or TRBV12-4 with TRBJ1-6; D possibly corresponds to TRBD1 (5 bases). Trimming took 3 bases from V and 7 from J, leaving 10 bases between them. The CDR3 consists of 14 residues. CDR3 residues: CASSFPGENSPLHF. The DNA for the CDR3 is TGTGCCAGCAGTTTTCCGGGGGAAAATTCACCCCTCCACTTT.

The chain joins TRBV4-2 to TRBJ2-3, with 11 bases aligning to TRBD2. This CDR3 comprises 17 residues. Looked up from germline, CDR1 is LGHNA and CDR2 is YNFKEQ. The V and J ends lost 0 bases and 5 bases, in that order; junction bases with no gene match: 7. The CDR3 loop is CASSQEGASGRRDTQYF. The CDR3 DNA sequence: TGTGCCAGCAGCCAAGAAGGAGCTAGCGGGAGGCGAGATACGCAGTATTTT.

This rearrangement joins TRBV13 to TRBJ2-4; tentative D call: TRBD1 (6 bases). Germline-derived CDR1 and CDR2 are PRHDT and FYEKMQ (reference sequence). CDR3 length: 14 amino acids. V was cut by 2 bases and J by 9 bases, with 14 bases left in between. CDR3 residues: CASSLRGIDTIQYF. The CDR3, as DNA: TGTGCCAGCAGCTTAAGGGGGATTGATACCATTCAGTACTTC. Variable domain in full (rest from reference TRBV13 and TRBJ2-4): AAGVIQSPRHLIKEKRETATLKCYPIPRHDTVYWYQQGPGQDPQFLISFYEKMQSDKGSIPDRFSAQQFSDYHSELNMSSLELGDSALYFCASSLRGIDTIQYFGAGTRLSVL.

This clonotype was seen many times. The rearrangement uses TRBV2 and TRBJ2-3; D not certain. The germline V and J ends were trimmed by 7 bases and 4 bases, with 21 bases remaining between them. The CDR3 contains 16 residues. Germline V CDR1 and CDR2: SNHLY, FYNNEI. The CDR3 nucleotides read TGTGCCAGCAACCCTGGAGCCGCGGTGACTTCAGATACGCAGTATTTT. Residues: CASNPGAAVTSDTQYF.

This clonotype has at least ten counts. Germline is not matched at one junction end, which may reflect a read error. The chain couples TRBV30 to TRBJ2-1, with TRBD2 matching over 7 bases. The CDR3 totals 11 residues. Germline CDR1 GTSNPN, CDR2 SVGIG (reference sequence). Here the CDR3 DNA reads TGTGCCTGGAGTGCGGGAGGTGAGGAGTTCTTC. Translated, it gives CAWSAGGEEFF.

This clonotype was found many times. This chain joins TRBV12-3 or TRBV12-4 and TRBJ2-1; 10 positions match TRBD2. The junction had 7 bases not matched to a gene; V was cut back by 3 bases and J by 8 bases. This CDR3 contains 15 residues. DNA for the CDR3: TGTGCCAGCAGTTTTCGGTCTAGCGGGAGCTATGAGCAGTTCTTC. The encoded protein is CASSFRSSGSYEQFF.

V is TRBV7-6 and J is TRBJ2-3, with TRBD2 matching over 9 bases. The CDR3 length is 17 residues. Looked up from germline, CDR1 is SGHVS and CDR2 is FNYEAQ. V gave up 2 bases and J gave up 3 bases; unmatched junction bases: 9. The CDR3 nucleotides are TGTGCCAGCAGCTTAAAGAGTTCGAGCGGGAGGACAGATACGCAGTATTTT. As protein: CASSLKSSSGRTDTQYF. Full variable domain (outside the CDR3, taken from reference TRBV7-6 and TRBJ2-3): GAGVSQSPRYKVTKRGQDVALRCDPISGHVSLYWYRQALGQGPEFLTYFNYEAQQDKSGLPNDRFSAERPEGSISTLTIQRTEQRDSAMYRCASSLKSSSGRTDTQYFGPGTRLTVL.

This clonotype was seen ten or more times. V and J are TRBV29-1 and TRBJ1-1; D gene ambiguous. This CDR3 contains 11 residues. Trimming took 7 bases from V and 4 from J, leaving 10 bases between them. CDR1 and CDR2 (germline): SQVTM, ANQGSEA. The CDR3 DNA sequence: TGCAGCGGAGAGTGGTCCACTGAAGCTTTCTTT. It is translated as CSGEWSTEAFF.

This clonotype was detected ten times or more. V gene TRBV5-1 combines with J gene TRBJ2-7, with D uncertain. The CDR3 spans 14 residues. CDR1 SGHRS and CDR2 YFSETQ come from the germline V gene. Trimming left V 0 bases short and J 5 bases short, with 12 bases between. Here the CDR3 DNA reads TGCGCCAGCAGCTTGGGCCCGTTGCGCGACGAGCAGTACTTC. Its protein is CASSLGPLRDEQYF.

The chain carries TRBV24-1 and TRBJ2-1; D is undetermined. CDR1 and CDR2 (germline): KGHDR, SFDVKD. The CDR3 contains 11 residues. V was shortened by 2 bases and J by 6 bases, with 1 base between the two germline ends. CDR3 sequence (DNA): TGTGCCACCAGTGATTCCAATGAGCAGTTCTTC. Its protein is CATSDSNEQFF.

This clonotype was seen many times. The CDR3 protein is CASSSTAGTSNYEQYF. CDR3 sequence (DNA): TGTGCCAGCAGCTCCACGGCCGGGACTAGCAACTACGAGCAGTACTTC. This chain links TRBV7-2 with TRBJ2-7; 9 nucleotides agree with TRBD2. Germline assignment: CDR1 SGHTA and CDR2 FQGNSA. The V and J ends lost 4 bases and 3 bases, in that order; junction bases with no gene match: 10. This CDR3 has 16 residues.

V is TRBV7-9 and J is TRBJ2-5; 9 nucleotides agree with TRBD1. V lost 5 bases and J lost 5; bases outside the gene matches: 18. CDR1 SEHNR and CDR2 FQNEAQ come from the germline V gene (reference sequence). The CDR3 totals 18 residues. DNA for the CDR3: TGTGCCAGCAGCAACAAACCGCCGGGACAGGGAATTCGGGAGACCCAGTACTTC. This translates into CASSNKPPGQGIRETQYF.

This clonotype was found once. The chain carries TRBV12-2 and TRBJ2-3; the DNA was not used to check the table's D call, TRBD2. TRBV12-2 is termed a pseudogene. The CDR3 is made up of 18 amino acids. CDR3 coding DNA: TGTGCAAGTCGCTTACCATACCCACTAGCGGGAGTAACAGATACGCAGTATTTT. This encodes CASRLPYPLAGVTDTQYF.

The rearrangement uses TRBV7-2 and TRBJ2-1, with D tentatively TRBD1 (5 bases). V was shortened by 2 bases and J by 9 bases, with 5 bases between the two germline ends. CDR1 is SGHTA, CDR2 FQGNSA, per germline. The CDR3 extends over 11 amino acids. In DNA, the CDR3 is TGTGCCAGCAGCTTACAGGGTGAGCAGTTCTTC. The encoded protein is CASSLQGEQFF.

This clonotype showed up just a few times. The V and J genes are TRBV29-1 and TRBJ2-7, with D possibly being TRBD1 (5 bases). Deletions cut 4 bases from V and 0 bases from J, with 10 bases between. The CDR3 is 13 amino acids. The germline CDR1 and CDR2 sequences are SQVTM and ANQGSEA. The CDR3 DNA sequence: TGCAGCGTTGTAGACAGCCTCTCCTACGAGCAGTACTTC. Encoded protein: CSVVDSLSYEQYF.

This clonotype occurred many times. The chain combines TRBV20-1 with TRBJ2-7; 7 nucleotides align to TRBD2. CDR1 is DFQATT, CDR2 SNEGSKA, per germline (reference sequence). This CDR3 contains 16 residues. The V segment lost 4 bases and the J segment 4 bases; nucleotides outside the gene matches: 16. The CDR3 is CSANGLGGTIMYEQYF. The CDR3 DNA reads as TGCAGTGCTAACGGGCTTGGGGGGACTATTATGTACGAGCAGTACTTC.

This clonotype was counted many times. The chain uses TRBV4-3 and TRBJ2-7; 8 positions agree with TRBD2. Germline trimming cut 2 bases from V and 0 bases from J; bases unmatched to any gene: 0. The CDR3 covers 14 residues. In germline, CDR1 is LGHNA, CDR2 YSLEER. The CDR3 nucleotides read TGCGCCAGCAGCCAAAGCGGGAGCTCCTACGAGCAGTACTTC. This encodes CASSQSGSSYEQYF.

To note about this clonotype: Sequence at one end of the junction differs from germline and may be a read error. The chain uses TRBV20-1 and TRBJ2-1; 9 nucleotides line up with TRBD2. Germline V gene data show CDR1 as DFQATT and CDR2 as SNEGSKA (reference sequence). There are 14 residues in the CDR3. DNA of the CDR3: TGCAGTGCTATTGGGACTAGCCTTCTCAATGGGCAGTTCTTC. This codes for CSAIGTSLLNGQFF.

This clonotype has ten or more counts. The rearrangement joins TRBV29-1 to TRBJ1-4; TRBD1 agrees at 8 bases. Germline values: CDR1 SQVTM, CDR2 ANQGSEA. Trimming took 4 bases from V and 10 from J; bases not matched to a gene: 5. CDR3 length: 12 amino acids. This CDR3 is CSVGGQGGKLFF. The DNA for the CDR3 is TGCAGCGTTGGAGGACAGGGCGGAAAACTGTTTTTT.

Ten or more counts support this clonotype. The chain is built from TRBV4-2 and TRBJ2-5; D call uncertain. The CDR3 sequence is 11 residues long. Between the trimmed V and J ends, which lost 0 bases and 7 bases, there was a span of 3 bases. Germline loops: CDR1 LGHNA, CDR2 YNFKEQ. The CDR3: CASSQDRTQYF. CDR3 nucleotide sequence: TGTGCCAGCAGCCAAGATCGGACCCAGTACTTC.

This clonotype was detected many times. The rearrangement uses TRBV15 and TRBJ2-7; D possibly corresponds to TRBD1 (6 bases). The germline CDR1 and CDR2 sequences are LNHNV and YYDKDF (reference sequence). Trimming stripped 0 bases from V and 1 base from J, with 10 bases between. This CDR3 region has 15 residues. CDR3 nucleotide sequence: TGTGCCACCAGCAGAGACAGGGGTCCTTCCTACGAGCAGTACGTC. Protein sequence: CATSRDRGPSYEQYV.

This clonotype appeared many times. The chain links TRBV15 to TRBJ2-1, with 10 positions matching TRBD2. Trimming cost V 1 base and J 6 bases; bases outside gene matches: 3. The CDR3 has 15 residues. CDR1 is LNHNV and CDR2 is YYDKDF in the germline V gene (reference sequence). The CDR3 here is CATSRVSGRFNEQFF. DNA of the CDR3: TGTGCCACCAGCAGAGTTAGCGGGAGGTTCAATGAGCAGTTCTTC.

The chain joins TRBV6-5 to TRBJ1-2, with D uncertain. CDR3 size: 14 residues. Trimming shortened V by 5 bases and J by 8 bases, and 18 bases separated the two germline ends. The germline V gene has CDR1 MNHEY and CDR2 SVGAGI. CDR3 sequence (DNA): TGTGCCAGCAGTACCGACCTGAATCTTTGGGGCTACACCTTC. Encoded protein: CASSTDLNLWGYTF.

In this sample, this clonotype turned up many times. This chain connects TRBV12-3 or TRBV12-4 to TRBJ2-7, with a possible D match to TRBD2 (7 bases). The V gene lost 3 bases and the J gene lost 1 base, with 16 bases spanning the gap. The CDR3 loop spans 16 amino acids. The CDR3 here is CASSFGGGLGSYEQYV. CDR3 in DNA: TGTGCCAGCAGTTTTGGGGGGGGGCTTGGGTCCTACGAGCAGTACGTC.

This clonotype came up many times. The gene calls are TRBV11-2 and TRBJ2-7; 9 bases are shared with TRBD2. The trim removed 3 bases at V and 6 bases at J, leaving 9 bases unmatched. Germline V lookup: CDR1 SGHAT, CDR2 FQNNGV. The CDR3 is made up of 15 amino acids. DNA of the CDR3: TGTGCCAGCAGCTTTGGACCGGGACTAGCCCTCGAGCAGTACGTC. It encodes CASSFGPGLALEQYV.